Presented here are 2 T cell receptor beta chains from one specimen sequenced in a study of early T cells in non-severe SARS-CoV-2 infection. TCRdb reprocessed the 5' RACE reads with MiXCR, giving one entry per CDR3 protein. Of roughly 81,000 distinct CDR3 sequences in the sample, 5% to 7% were seen once. The specimen was whole blood. These receptors came from an adult who was a healthcare worker with PCR-confirmed SARS-CoV-2 infection or an uninfected control (not recorded which).

This sequence joins TRBV25-1 and TRBJ2-7, with D possibly TRBD1 on 6 matching bases. CDR1 and CDR2 from the germline V gene are MGHDK and SYGVNS. There are 18 residues in the CDR3. Deletions cut 6 bases from V and 2 bases from J, with 26 bases between. The CDR3 sequence is CASSRSWDTETTTYEQYF. Here the CDR3 DNA reads TGTGCCAGCAGCCGTAGTTGGGACACCGAAACCACGACCTACGAGCAGTACTTC.

This chain links TRBV11-2 with TRBJ2-7; D might be TRBD1 (6 bases). Germline lookup yields CDR1 SGHAT and CDR2 FQNNGV. Trimming pared 5 bases from V and 2 bases from J, leaving 10 bases between. CDR3 length: 13 amino acids. In nucleotides, the CDR3 is TGTGCCAGCAGCCGGGACATGGCCTACGAGCAGTACTTC. Translated: CASSRDMAYEQYF.